This TCR beta chain originates from a study of blood T cell repertoires in COVID-19 (dated by TCRdb to about 2020). For the wider study: Samples from collaborators originated in the United States, Italy and Spain and spanned both the acute and convalescent phases of COVID-19. The material from the prospective study consisted of cDNA or gDNA derived from T cells, B-cell-depleted T cells, or PBMCs. Subjects who had been exposed to COVID-19, were actively infected with it, or had recovered from it provided the deeply sampled blood TCRbeta repertoires that made up the dataset. The repertoires were released in a freely available public database meant as a resource for research on the immune response to SARS-CoV-2. The samples were drawn from two sources: the first 160 participants of the ongoing ImmuneRACE study, and fewer than 1,500 subjects contributed by 6 global collaborators. The sample metadata nearly always contained a de-identified subject ID, COVID-19 status, age in years and sex. Where available, HLA class I and class II types were taken from metadata supplied by the sample provider and were not determined by assay-based typing. Results the study describes overall, beyond this receptor: How much clinical and demographic metadata was included differed by source and by participant, and the metadata was provided uncurated.

TCRbeta CDR3 regions were amplified from genomic DNA by means of the immunoSEQ Assay, a bias-controlled multiplex PCR. For the original study's pipeline: The number of nucleated cells in each sample was estimated by amplification of reference gene primers within the assay. Sequence reads were collapsed and filtered to measure the absolute abundance of every unique TCRbeta CDR3 rearrangement. For each sample, productive Simpson clonality was calculated as the square root of Simpson's diversity index across productive rearrangements. Entries here come from immuneACCESS through TCRdb and include only in-frame sequences with V and J called. Some clones fail to appear in such tables; in the studies checked, an unresolved V gene covers under half of the shortfall, and the cause of the remainder is unknown. D and trimming come from the DNA, and the V and J calls and clone size come from that table. Here the sample has around 470,000 clones; about 92% occur a single time. The ten largest clones add up to 0.6% of the sample.

In the prospective study, participants were about 18 to 100 years old, resided in around 25 geographic areas of the United States, and were enrolled through a virtual design. Cohort assignment in the prospective study relied on participant-reported clinical history from a screening survey and a study questionnaire. Recovered participants in ImmuneRACE Cohort 3 were defined by two consecutive negative NP/OP PCR tests, clearance by a healthcare professional, or resolution of symptoms. Mobile phlebotomists in the prospective study collected whole blood, serum and a nasopharyngeal or oropharyngeal swab from every participant. Prospective study participants could optionally give additional blood draws and questionnaires over an approximately two-month period. Before DNA extraction, prospective study blood samples were shipped either frozen or at room temperature. With respect to this clone: The antigen this receptor binds is unknown. No qualities accompany the bases; no much larger clone lies one base away.

V has 2 bases trimmed and J has 2 bases trimmed; junction bases matching no gene number 3. CDR1 SGHRS and CDR2 YFSETQ were looked up in the germline V gene. The CDR3 has 14 amino acids, counting the end cysteine and phenylalanine. Only the CDR3 part of the read is kept: 42 bases, read in frame from the first base. The sample taken for sequencing was PBMCs or T cells enriched from blood (not recorded which). This clonotype originated in a man between 18 and 29 years old who had recovered from COVID-19. Recombination connected TRBV5-1 to TRBJ2-5, with 7 central nucleotides matching TRBD2. The CDR3 protein: CASSFWGGQETQYF. The sequenced DNA is TGCGCCAGCAGCTTCTGGGGAGGGCAAGAGACCCAGTACTTC.